This TCR beta chain was observed in a study of T-cell memory formation after mild COVID-19. TCRdb re-called the 5' RACE reads through MiXCR, storing one row per CDR3 protein. In the table there are about 350,000 distinct CDR3 sequences, around 15% of which are singletons. The CDR3 totals 15 residues. The V end was cut by 4 bases, the J end by 2 bases, with 15 bases between. Germline V gene sequence: CDR1 KGHSH, CDR2 LQKENI. This clonotype has at least ten counts. The clonotype originates from a man younger than 35 who had mild COVID-19 (a few samples of this study predate the infection). Cell type and time point are not known. Sequencing used PBMCs or a T cell subset sorted from them (not recorded which). The rearrangement joins TRBV18 to TRBJ2-7, with unresolved D. The CDR3 here is CASSLSSAAPYEQYF. For the CDR3, the DNA is TGTGCCAGCTCACTATCCTCGGCAGCACCCTACGAGCAGTACTTC. The entire variable domain, with the rest obtained from reference TRBV18 and TRBJ2-7, is as follows: NAGVMQNPRHLVRRRGQEARLRCSPMKGHSHVYWYRQLPEEGLKFMVYLQKENIIDESGMPKERFSAEFPKEGPSILRIQQVVRGDSAAYFCASSLSSAAPYEQYFGPGTRLTVT.